This T cell receptor beta chain was captured in a study of T-cell memory formation after mild COVID-19. The wider study: The study found TCR clusters largely donor specific.

TCRdb called the 5' RACE reads again in MiXCR, with one record for every CDR3 protein. Found here are 540,000 or so distinct CDR3 sequences, about a fifth of them singletons; the top ten hold approximately 12%. CDR1 is SGHRS, CDR2 YFSETQ, per germline. V trimming: 4 bases; J trimming: 5 bases; junction bases outside the gene matches: 12. CDR3 length equals 16 residues. Study results and caveats: Cross-reactive memory appears to have joined, as suggested by some responding clones showing up in pre-infection memory. Clones shrinking from day 15 to 85 showed even CD4/CD8 mixes; later expanders tilted CD4+.

This clonotype was seen only a few times. The antigen remains unidentified. The rearrangement links TRBV5-1 to TRBJ2-7; TRBD2 aligns across 10 bases. The TCR comes from an adult woman who had mild COVID-19 (a few samples of this study predate the infection). Cell type and time point are not known. Specimen: PBMCs or a T cell subset sorted from them (not recorded which). The DNA for the CDR3 is TGCGCCAGCAGCGGTTCTAGCGGGAGTCTCAGGGACGAGCAGTACTTC. It encodes CASSGSSGSLRDEQYF.